The T cell receptor beta chain described here comes from a study of blood T cells in healthy people across ages. Trimming removed 6 bases at V and 5 bases at J, with 16 bases between. Per germline, CDR1 MNHNY and CDR2 SVGAGI (reference sequence). This CDR3 has 14 residues. A J-beta primer mix and a sample-barcoded 5' primer were used in a second PCR of roughly 7 to 12 cycles. Each CDR3 protein is one row after TCRdb ran MiXCR on the 5' RACE reads. The table has about 1,400,000 distinct CDR3 sequences, roughly 45% seen once. The clonotype was recovered from a woman between 18 and 29 years old in good health. The chain recombines TRBV6-6 with TRBJ2-5; D remains unclear. Source material: blood. CDR3 sequence (DNA): TGTGCCAGCAGGCTGTATGAGCGTTCGGAGACCCAGTACTTC. Its protein is CASRLYERSETQYF.